Only a few counts were recorded for the clone carrying this T cell receptor (beta chain). The antigen is not known. These data are taken from a study of CD8+ T cells in alopecia areata. Germline CDR1 and CDR2: LNHDA and SQIVND (reference sequence). The CDR3 is made up of 16 amino acids. The junction had 3 bases not matched to a gene; V was cut back by 1 base and J by 4 bases. Overall study findings and caveats: Clonality exceeded that of normal scalp in lesional scalp, most notably in alopecia totalis/universalis. Resident alphabeta T-cell populations of normal skin are likewise subject to sequencing in scalp samples.

Cell sorting was applied to PBMCs, and CD4+ and CD8+ T cells were collected. Reverse transcription of extracted RNA yielded cDNA, which provided the sequencing template. Produced via immunoSEQ multiplex PCR; TCRdb's table is partial and in-frame only. The sample yields around 190,000 clones, 45% to 70% seen once. Sequenced: CD8+ T cells sorted from blood. This chain links TRBV19 with TRBJ2-1, with 11 bases fitting TRBD2. This TCR was sampled from a human donor in good health. CDR3 nucleotide sequence: TGTGCCAGTAGTATAGGTAGCGGGGGGGCTTACAATGAGCAGTTCTTC. The encoded protein is CASSIGSGGAYNEQFF.